Below, 2 T cell receptor beta chains from the same sample are listed, as sequenced in a study of blood T cell repertoires in COVID-19. Profiled with immunoSEQ multiplex PCR; TCRdb holds only in-frame clones, not every one. The table lists over 250,000 clones, around 89% of them singletons, with under 10% in the top ten. Sequenced: PBMCs or T cells enriched from blood (not recorded which). These receptors were collected from a man aged 40-49 years who had recovered from COVID-19.

The chain couples TRBV18 to TRBJ2-1; 14 nucleotides line up with TRBD2. Germline lookup yields CDR1 KGHSH and CDR2 LQKENI. J was trimmed by 9 bases and V by 3 bases; bases with no gene match: 7. The CDR3 runs 16 residues. In DNA form, the CDR3 reads TGTGCCAGCTCACCCCTGGGACTAGCGGGAGAGGGTGAGCAGTTCTTC. Its translation is CASSPLGLAGEGEQFF.

This chain uses TRBV28 with TRBJ1-5; D not resolved. Germline CDR1 is MDHEN and CDR2 is SYDVKM. V was clipped by 1 base and J by 3 bases, with 16 bases between them. This CDR3 comprises 17 residues. CDR3: CASSLLVPAGYNQPQHF. CDR3 coding DNA: TGTGCCAGCAGTTTATTAGTCCCAGCAGGCTACAATCAGCCCCAGCATTTT. The full variable domain, completed using reference TRBV28 and TRBJ1-5, is DVKVTQSSRYLVKRTGEKVFLECVQDMDHENMFWYRQDPGLGLRLIYFSYDVKMKEKGDIPEGYSVSREKKERFSLILESASTNQTSMYLCASSLLVPAGYNQPQHFGDGTRLSIL.